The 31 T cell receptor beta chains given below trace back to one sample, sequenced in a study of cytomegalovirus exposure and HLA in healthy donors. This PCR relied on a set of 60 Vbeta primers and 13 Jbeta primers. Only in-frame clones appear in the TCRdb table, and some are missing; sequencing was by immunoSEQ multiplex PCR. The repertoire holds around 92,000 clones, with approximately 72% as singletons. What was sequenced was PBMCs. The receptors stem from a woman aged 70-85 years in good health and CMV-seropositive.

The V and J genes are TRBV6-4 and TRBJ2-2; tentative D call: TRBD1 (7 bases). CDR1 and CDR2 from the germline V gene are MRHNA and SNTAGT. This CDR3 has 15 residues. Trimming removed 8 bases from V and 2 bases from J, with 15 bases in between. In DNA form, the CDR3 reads TGTGCCAGCGGCCAGGGGGGCTACAACACCGGGGAGCTGTTTTTT. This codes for CASGQGGYNTGELFF.

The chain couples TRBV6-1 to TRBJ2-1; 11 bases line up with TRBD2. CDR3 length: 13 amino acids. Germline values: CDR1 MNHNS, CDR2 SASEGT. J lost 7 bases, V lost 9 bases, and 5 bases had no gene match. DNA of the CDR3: TGTGCCAGTAGCGGGAGGGGGACTAATGAGCAGTTCTTC. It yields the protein CASSGRGTNEQFF.

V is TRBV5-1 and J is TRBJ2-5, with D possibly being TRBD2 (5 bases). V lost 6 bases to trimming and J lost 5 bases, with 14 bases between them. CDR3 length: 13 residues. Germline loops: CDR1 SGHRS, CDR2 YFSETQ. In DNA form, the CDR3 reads TGCGCCAGCACCGGGGTCAGGACGGAGACCCAGTACTTC. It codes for CASTGVRTETQYF.

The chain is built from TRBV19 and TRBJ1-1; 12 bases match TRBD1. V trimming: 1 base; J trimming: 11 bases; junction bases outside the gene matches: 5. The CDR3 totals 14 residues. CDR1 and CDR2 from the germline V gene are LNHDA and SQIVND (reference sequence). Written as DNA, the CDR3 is TGTGCCAGTAGTATAGGGGGACAGGGGGCACGGGCTTTCTTT. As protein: CASSIGGQGARAFF.

The DNA of the CDR3 is TGTGCCAGCAGCAGCCTGCGGGGGTCTGGAAACACCATATATTTT. This translates into CASSSLRGSGNTIYF. The chain uses TRBV27 and TRBJ1-3, with D possibly TRBD1 on 5 matching bases. V lost 6 bases to trimming and J lost 1 base, with 13 bases between them. The germline V gene has CDR1 MNHEY and CDR2 SMNVEV (reference sequence). The CDR3 loop spans 15 amino acids.

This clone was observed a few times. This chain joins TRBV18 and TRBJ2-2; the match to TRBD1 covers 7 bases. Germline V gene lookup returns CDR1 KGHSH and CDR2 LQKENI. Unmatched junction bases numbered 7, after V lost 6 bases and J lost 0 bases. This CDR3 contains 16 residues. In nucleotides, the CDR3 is TGTGCCAGCTCCCGTGAGGGACAGACGAACACCGGGGAGCTGTTTTTT. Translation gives CASSREGQTNTGELFF.

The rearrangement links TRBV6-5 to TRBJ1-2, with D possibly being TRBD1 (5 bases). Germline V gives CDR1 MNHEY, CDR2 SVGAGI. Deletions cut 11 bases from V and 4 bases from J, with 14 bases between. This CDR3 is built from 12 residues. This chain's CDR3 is CAAGGATYGYTF. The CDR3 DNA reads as TGTGCCGCCGGAGGGGCGACCTATGGCTACACCTTC.

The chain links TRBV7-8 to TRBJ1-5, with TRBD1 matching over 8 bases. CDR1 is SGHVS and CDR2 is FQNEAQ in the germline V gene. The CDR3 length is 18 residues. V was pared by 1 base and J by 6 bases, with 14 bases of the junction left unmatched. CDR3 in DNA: TGTGCCAGCAGCTTAGTCGGTACAGGGGGGGGGTTTAGTCAGCCCCAGCATTTT. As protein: CASSLVGTGGGFSQPQHF.

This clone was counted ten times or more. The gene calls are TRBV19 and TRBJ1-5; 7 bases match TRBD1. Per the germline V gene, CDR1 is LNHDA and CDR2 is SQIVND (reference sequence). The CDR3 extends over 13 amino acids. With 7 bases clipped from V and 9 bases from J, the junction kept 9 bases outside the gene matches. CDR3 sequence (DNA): TGTGCCAGTAATACGGGACAGTTGTTGCCCCAGCATTTT. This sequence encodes CASNTGQLLPQHF.

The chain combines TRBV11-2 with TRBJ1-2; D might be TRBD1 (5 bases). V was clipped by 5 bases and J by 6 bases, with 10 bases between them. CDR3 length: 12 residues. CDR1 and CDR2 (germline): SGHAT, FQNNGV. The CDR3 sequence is CASSIMTDGYTF. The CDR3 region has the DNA TGTGCCAGCAGCATAATGACAGATGGCTACACCTTC. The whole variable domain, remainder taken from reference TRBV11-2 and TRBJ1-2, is EAGVAQSPRYKIIEKRQSVAFWCNPISGHATLYWYQQILGQGPKLLIQFQNNGVVDDSQLPKDRFSAERLKGVDSTLKIQPAKLEDSAVYLCASSIMTDGYTFGSGTRLTVV.

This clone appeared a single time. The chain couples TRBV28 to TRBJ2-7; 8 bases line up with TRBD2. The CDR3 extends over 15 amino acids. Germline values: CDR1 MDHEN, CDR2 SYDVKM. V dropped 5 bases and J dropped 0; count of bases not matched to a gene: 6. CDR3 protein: CASSRAGGSSYEQYF. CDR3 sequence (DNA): TGTGCCAGCAGTAGGGCGGGGGGAAGCTCCTACGAGCAGTACTTC.

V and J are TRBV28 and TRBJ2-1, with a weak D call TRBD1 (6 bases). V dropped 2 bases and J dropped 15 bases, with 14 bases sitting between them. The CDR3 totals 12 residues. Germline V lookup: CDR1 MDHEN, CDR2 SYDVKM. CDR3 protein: CASSLEDSKRFF. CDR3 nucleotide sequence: TGTGCCAGCAGTTTAGAGGACAGCAAGCGGTTCTTC.

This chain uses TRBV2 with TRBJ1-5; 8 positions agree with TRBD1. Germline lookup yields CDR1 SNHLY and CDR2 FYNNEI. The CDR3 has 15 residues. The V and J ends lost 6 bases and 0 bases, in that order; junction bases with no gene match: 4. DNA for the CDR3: TGTGCCAGCAGCAGGGGGCCAGCTAGCAATCAGCCCCAGCATTTT. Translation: CASSRGPASNQPQHF.

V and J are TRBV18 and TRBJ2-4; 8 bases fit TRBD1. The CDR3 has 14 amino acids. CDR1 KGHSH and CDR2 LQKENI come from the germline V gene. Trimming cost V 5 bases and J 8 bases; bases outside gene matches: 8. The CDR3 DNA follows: TGTGCCAGCTCAAGGACAGGGCGTCTAGACATTCAGTACTTC. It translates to CASSRTGRLDIQYF.

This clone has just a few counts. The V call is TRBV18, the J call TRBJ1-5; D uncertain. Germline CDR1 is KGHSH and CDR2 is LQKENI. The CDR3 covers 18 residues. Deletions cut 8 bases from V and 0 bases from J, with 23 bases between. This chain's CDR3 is CASPYRGPAVISNQPQHF. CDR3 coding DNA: TGTGCCAGCCCGTACCGAGGCCCTGCGGTTATTAGCAATCAGCCCCAGCATTTT.

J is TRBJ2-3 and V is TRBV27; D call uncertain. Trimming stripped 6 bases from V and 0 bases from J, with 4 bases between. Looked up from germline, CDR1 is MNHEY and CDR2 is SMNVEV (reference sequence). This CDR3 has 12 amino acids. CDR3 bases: TGTGCCAGCAGGTCTAGCACAGATACGCAGTATTTT. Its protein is CASRSSTDTQYF.

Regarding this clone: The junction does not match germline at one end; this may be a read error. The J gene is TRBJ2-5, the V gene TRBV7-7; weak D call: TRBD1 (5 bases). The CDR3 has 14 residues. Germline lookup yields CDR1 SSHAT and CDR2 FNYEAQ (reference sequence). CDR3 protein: CASSLGRGGETQYF. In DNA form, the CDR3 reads TGTGCTAGCAGCTTAGGAAGGGGCGGAGAGACCCAGTACTTC.

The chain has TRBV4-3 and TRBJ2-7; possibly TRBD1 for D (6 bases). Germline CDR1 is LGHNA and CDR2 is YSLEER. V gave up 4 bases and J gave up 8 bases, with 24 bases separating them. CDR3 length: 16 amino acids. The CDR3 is CASSPKVSGAFEKQYF. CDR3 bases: TGCGCCAGCAGCCCGAAGGTGTCAGGGGCCTTTGAAAAGCAGTACTTC.

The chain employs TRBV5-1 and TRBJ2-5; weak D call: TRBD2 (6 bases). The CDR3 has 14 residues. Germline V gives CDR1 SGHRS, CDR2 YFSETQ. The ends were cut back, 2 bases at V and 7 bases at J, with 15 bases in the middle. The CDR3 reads CASSLGGAQGTQYF. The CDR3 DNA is TGCGCCAGCAGCTTAGGCGGGGCGCAGGGGACCCAGTACTTC.

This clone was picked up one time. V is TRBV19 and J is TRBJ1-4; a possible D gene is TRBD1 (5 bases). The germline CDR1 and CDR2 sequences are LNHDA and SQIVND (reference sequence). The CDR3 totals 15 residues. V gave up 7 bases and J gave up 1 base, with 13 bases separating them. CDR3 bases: TGTGCCAGTACAGCAGGGATGGTAACTAATGAAAAACTGTTTTTT. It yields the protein CASTAGMVTNEKLFF.

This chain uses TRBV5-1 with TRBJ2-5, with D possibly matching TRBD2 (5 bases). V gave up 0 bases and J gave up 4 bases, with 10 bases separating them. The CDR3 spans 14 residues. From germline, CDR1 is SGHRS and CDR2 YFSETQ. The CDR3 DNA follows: TGCGCCAGCAGCTTGGCTCGGGGTTTAGAGACCCAGTACTTC. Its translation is CASSLARGLETQYF.

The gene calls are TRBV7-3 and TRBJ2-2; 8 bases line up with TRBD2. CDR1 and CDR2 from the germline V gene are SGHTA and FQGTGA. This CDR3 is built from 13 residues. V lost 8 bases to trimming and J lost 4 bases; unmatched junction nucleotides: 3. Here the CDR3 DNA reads TGTGCCAGCCGGGGGGGCCCCACCGGGGAGCTGTTTTTT. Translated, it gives CASRGGPTGELFF.

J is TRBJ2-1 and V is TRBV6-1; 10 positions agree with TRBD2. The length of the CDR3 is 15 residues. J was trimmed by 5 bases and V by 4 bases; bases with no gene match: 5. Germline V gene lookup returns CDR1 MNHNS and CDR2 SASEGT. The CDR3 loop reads CASSGTSGVNNEQFF. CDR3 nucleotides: TGTGCCAGCAGTGGAACTAGCGGGGTCAACAATGAGCAGTTCTTC.

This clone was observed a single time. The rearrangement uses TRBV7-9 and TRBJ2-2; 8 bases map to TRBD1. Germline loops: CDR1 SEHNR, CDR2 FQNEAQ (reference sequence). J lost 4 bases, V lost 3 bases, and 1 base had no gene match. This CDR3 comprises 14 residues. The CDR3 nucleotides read TGTGCCAGCAGCTTTCAGGGGGCCACCGGGGAGCTGTTTTTT. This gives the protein CASSFQGATGELFF.

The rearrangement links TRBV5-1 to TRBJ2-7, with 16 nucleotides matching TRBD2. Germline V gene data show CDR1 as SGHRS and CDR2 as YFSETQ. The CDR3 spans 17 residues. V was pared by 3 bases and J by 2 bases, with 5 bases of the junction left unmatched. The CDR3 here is CASSSGLAGGPPYEQYF. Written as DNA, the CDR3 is TGCGCCAGCAGCTCGGGACTAGCGGGAGGGCCGCCCTACGAGCAGTACTTC.

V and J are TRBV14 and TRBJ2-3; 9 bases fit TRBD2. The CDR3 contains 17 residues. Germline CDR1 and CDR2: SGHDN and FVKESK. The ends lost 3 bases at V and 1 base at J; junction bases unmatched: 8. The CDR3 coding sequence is TGTGCCAGCAGCCACCTCGATAGCGGGAGACGCACAGATACGCAGTATTTT. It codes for CASSHLDSGRRTDTQYF.

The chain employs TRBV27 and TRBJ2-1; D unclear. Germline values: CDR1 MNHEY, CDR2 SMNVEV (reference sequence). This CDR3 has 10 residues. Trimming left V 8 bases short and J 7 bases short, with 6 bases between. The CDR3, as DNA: TGTGCCAGCGGGCCTAATGAGCAGTTCTTC. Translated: CASGPNEQFF.

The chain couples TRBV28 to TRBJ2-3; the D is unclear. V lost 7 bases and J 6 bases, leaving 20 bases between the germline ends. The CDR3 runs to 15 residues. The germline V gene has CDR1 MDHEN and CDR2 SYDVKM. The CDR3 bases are TGTGCCAGCACCACGACTGCGGAGAAATCGGATACGCAGTATTTT. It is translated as CASTTTAEKSDTQYF.

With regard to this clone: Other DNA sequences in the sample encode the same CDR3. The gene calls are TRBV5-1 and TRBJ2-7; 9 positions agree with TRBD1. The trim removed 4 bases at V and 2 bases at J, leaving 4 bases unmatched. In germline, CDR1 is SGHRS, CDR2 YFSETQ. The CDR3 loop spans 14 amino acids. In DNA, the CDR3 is TGCGCCAGCAGCACGACAGGGGGGACCTACGAGCAGTACTTC. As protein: CASSTTGGTYEQYF.

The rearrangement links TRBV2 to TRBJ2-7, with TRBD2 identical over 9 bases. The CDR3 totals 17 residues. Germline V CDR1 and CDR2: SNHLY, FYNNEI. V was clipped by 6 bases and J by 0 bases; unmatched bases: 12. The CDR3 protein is CASRPRTSALSSYEQYF. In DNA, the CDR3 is TGTGCCAGCAGACCTAGGACTAGCGCCCTAAGCTCCTACGAGCAGTACTTC.

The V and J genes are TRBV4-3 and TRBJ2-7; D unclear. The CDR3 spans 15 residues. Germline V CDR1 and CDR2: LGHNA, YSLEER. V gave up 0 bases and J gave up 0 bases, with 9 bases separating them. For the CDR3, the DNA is TGCGCCAGCAGCCAAGACCGAGGAAGCTCCTACGAGCAGTACTTC. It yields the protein CASSQDRGSSYEQYF.